The sequence of this TCR beta chain was determined in a study of CD8+ T cells in alopecia areata. Study-wide background: Twice daily, treated patients received 5 to 10 mg of oral tofacitinib.

Sequencing templates came from extracted RNA that was reverse transcribed into cDNA. Clones were sequenced by immunoSEQ multiplex PCR, and TCRdb holds only the in-frame ones, with some missing. The sample shows roughly 180,000 clones, approximately 51% of them seen only once. This sample's treatment: oral pan-JAK inhibitor, 5-10 mg twice daily. It was from alopecia areata patients that lesional scalp punch biopsies and peripheral blood were collected. The study, taken as a whole, reports: Significant decreases in scalp clonality and expanded CD8+ clones followed tofacitinib treatment.

Details on this clone: Its specificity is unknown.

The sequence came from a human donor with alopecia areata. This specimen was CD8+ T cells sorted from blood, taken at week 52, from a patient treated with tofacitinib.

The CDR3 DNA reads TGTGCCAGCAGCTCCACAGGGACTGGGGCCAACGTCCTGACTTTC. This encodes CASSSTGTGANVLTF. V is TRBV5-6 and J is TRBJ2-6, with D possibly TRBD1 on 6 matching bases. Per germline, CDR1 SGHDT and CDR2 YYEEEE. This CDR3 has 15 residues. Between the trimmed V and J ends, which lost 3 bases and 2 bases, there was a span of 9 bases.